The next 29 T cell receptor beta chains were all read from a single sample in a study of blood T cell repertoires in COVID-19. The repertoire was sequenced with immunoSEQ multiplex PCR; TCRdb's copy has only in-frame clones and lacks some. Of approximately 290,000 clones listed, roughly 91% are singletons. The sequencing sample was made of peripheral blood. The receptors originated from a man younger than 45 with acute or convalescent COVID-19.

V usage is TRBV19 and J usage is TRBJ1-1; the D gene is possibly TRBD1 (6 bases). The ends were cut back, 6 bases at V and 4 bases at J, with 18 bases in the middle. The CDR3 loop spans 15 amino acids. CDR1 is LNHDA and CDR2 is SQIVND in the germline V gene (reference sequence). The CDR3: CASSDTGRPATEAFF. The CDR3 nucleotides are TGTGCCAGTAGCGACACAGGGCGGCCGGCCACTGAAGCTTTCTTT.

A single count supports this clone. The chain recombines TRBV9 with TRBJ2-3, with D tentatively TRBD1 (6 bases). Per the germline V gene, CDR1 is SGDLS and CDR2 is YYNGEE. The CDR3 covers 14 residues. The germline V and J ends were trimmed by 3 bases and 2 bases, with 10 bases remaining between them. For the CDR3, the DNA is TGTGCCAGCAGCGAACAGGGTACCACAGATACGCAGTATTTT. It is translated as CASSEQGTTDTQYF.

The chain uses TRBV15 and TRBJ2-3; 8 bases are a match to TRBD2. The germline CDR1 and CDR2 sequences are LNHNV and YYDKDF (reference sequence). This CDR3 is 14 amino acids long. J lost 5 bases, V lost 9 bases, and 10 bases had no gene match. CDR3 sequence: CATAQGLDRDTQYF. CDR3 nucleotide sequence: TGTGCCACTGCGCAGGGACTAGACAGAGATACGCAGTATTTT.

The J gene is TRBJ2-5, the V gene TRBV28, with 9 bases matching TRBD1. The DNA end is more similar to TRBJ2-7, so the J call may be wrong. The CDR3 has 16 amino acids. CDR1 is MDHEN, CDR2 SYDVKM, per germline. The CDR3 bases are TGTGCCAGCAGTCCGCCGGGGACAGGGATCTCCTACGAGCAGTACTTC. Amino acids: CASSPPGTGISYEQYF.

The chain couples TRBV19 to TRBJ1-5, with D unclear. This CDR3 has 16 residues. Trimming removed 2 bases at V and 0 bases at J, with 11 bases between. Germline V gene sequence: CDR1 LNHDA, CDR2 SQIVND (reference sequence). As DNA, the CDR3 is TGTGCCAGTAGTATAATCAAATCCCCTAGCAATCAGCCCCAGCATTTT. Encoded protein: CASSIIKSPSNQPQHF.

J is TRBJ2-5 and V is TRBV6-5, with D tentatively TRBD1 (6 bases). The CDR3 consists of 14 residues. The germline V gene encodes CDR1 MNHEY and CDR2 SVGAGI. V shed 7 bases and J shed 5 bases, with 17 bases lying between them. The CDR3 region has the DNA TGTGCCAGCAAGATCACAGGGAAAACGGAGACCCAGTACTTC. Amino acid sequence: CASKITGKTETQYF.

The rearrangement uses TRBV15 and TRBJ2-7; D perhaps matches TRBD1 (6 bases). Between the trimmed V and J ends, which lost 5 bases and 3 bases, there was a span of 20 bases. There are 16 residues in the CDR3. CDR1 is LNHNV and CDR2 is YYDKDF in the germline V gene (reference sequence). The CDR3 DNA reads as TGTGCCACCAGCCTTCCCGGCGGCAGGGGATACTACGAGCAGTACTTC. Its translation is CATSLPGGRGYYEQYF.

The chain links TRBV5-1 to TRBJ2-1; D gene uncertain. This CDR3 is 12 amino acids long. Germline V gene data show CDR1 as SGHRS and CDR2 as YFSETQ. The V gene lost 2 bases and the J gene lost 8 bases, with 8 bases spanning the gap. DNA for the CDR3: TGCGCCAGCAGCTTCAGTCTCGATGAGCAGTTCTTC. Translated: CASSFSLDEQFF.

This clone is a singleton in its sample. The rearrangement links TRBV5-1 to TRBJ2-7, with 13 bases fitting TRBD2. The CDR3 covers 14 residues. V lost 5 bases, J lost 5 bases, and 4 bases stayed unmatched. Germline CDR1 is SGHRS and CDR2 is YFSETQ. The CDR3 sequence: CASSSGTSGNEQYF. CDR3 bases: TGCGCCAGCAGTTCCGGGACTAGCGGGAACGAGCAGTACTTC.

The rearrangement joins TRBV19 to TRBJ2-7, with 9 bases fitting TRBD1. Trimming took 5 bases from V and 7 from J; bases not matched to a gene: 9. The CDR3 spans 14 residues. Germline-derived CDR1 and CDR2 are LNHDA and SQIVND (reference sequence). CDR3 in amino acids: CASSPRDRVREQYF. CDR3 sequence (DNA): TGTGCCAGTAGTCCCCGGGACAGGGTAAGGGAGCAGTACTTC.

The rearrangement joins TRBV3-1 (or the pseudogene TRBV3-2) to TRBJ1-6; D is undetermined. The germline V and J ends were trimmed by 6 bases and 7 bases, with 13 bases remaining between them. The CDR3 consists of 14 residues. Germline V gene sequence: CDR1 LGHDT, CDR2 YNNKEL (reference sequence). In DNA form, the CDR3 reads TGTGCCAGCAGATTCACAAGTGTAAATTCACCCCTCCACTTT. Translated: CASRFTSVNSPLHF.

This clone was recorded a few times. This chain joins TRBV9 and TRBJ1-1; D is uncertain. The CDR3 extends over 13 amino acids. Trimming left V 3 bases short and J 2 bases short, with 8 bases between. Germline V gives CDR1 SGDLS, CDR2 YYNGEE. The chain's CDR3 is CASSARENTEAFF. Here the CDR3 DNA reads TGTGCCAGCAGCGCCCGAGAAAACACTGAAGCTTTCTTT. The complete variable domain, with remaining parts taken from reference TRBV9 and TRBJ1-1, reads DSGVTQTPKHLITATGQRVTLRCSPRSGDLSVYWYQQSLDQGLQFLIQYYNGEERAKGNILERFSAQQFPDLHSELNLSSLELGDSALYFCASSARENTEAFFGQGTRLTVV.

This chain joins TRBV3-1 (or the pseudogene TRBV3-2) and TRBJ2-5, with TRBD1 as a possible D gene (5 bases). CDR3 length equals 14 residues. Trimming shortened V by 4 bases and J by 2 bases, and 11 bases separated the two germline ends. Germline CDR1 LGHDT, CDR2 YNNKEL (reference sequence). CDR3 DNA: TGTGCCAGCAGCCTCAGACAGAGTCAAGAGACCCAGTACTTC. This translates into CASSLRQSQETQYF.

The chain carries TRBV6-1 and TRBJ1-2, with D uncertain. The CDR3 consists of 16 residues. Trimming stripped 1 base from V and 0 bases from J, with 12 bases between. Per germline, CDR1 MNHNS and CDR2 SASEGT. CDR3 residues: CASSEGYGQSNYGYTF. CDR3 coding DNA: TGTGCCAGCAGTGAAGGGTATGGGCAGTCTAACTATGGCTACACCTTC.

In its sample, this clone was seen once. The chain joins TRBV29-1 to TRBJ1-2, with 7 nucleotides matching TRBD1. The germline CDR1 and CDR2 sequences are SQVTM and ANQGSEA. This CDR3 is 14 amino acids long. V lost 7 bases and J lost 8; bases outside the gene matches: 16. Written as DNA, the CDR3 is TGCAGCGCAGCCGGACAGGTTGGCCGTAGGGGCTACACCTTC. Protein product: CSAAGQVGRRGYTF.

This clone was found once. The chain carries TRBV27 and TRBJ2-7, with D perhaps TRBD1 (6 bases). From germline, CDR1 is MNHEY and CDR2 SMNVEV (reference sequence). The CDR3 has 14 amino acids. Trimming removed 2 bases at V and 5 bases at J, with 13 bases between. The CDR3 nucleotides are TGTGCCAGCAGTTTAAACAGGGTGGACAACGAGCAGTACTTC. It codes for CASSLNRVDNEQYF.

The V call is TRBV28, the J call TRBJ1-2; no definite D call. CDR1 and CDR2 from the germline V gene are MDHEN and SYDVKM. This CDR3 has 13 amino acids. V lost 4 bases and J lost 0, with 6 bases in between. The CDR3 reads CASSSFPNYGYTF. In DNA, the CDR3 is TGTGCCAGCAGTTCGTTCCCTAACTATGGCTACACCTTC.

The V and J genes are TRBV3-1 (or the pseudogene TRBV3-2) and TRBJ1-2; weak D call: TRBD1 (5 bases). The V gene's germline CDR1 is LGHDT and CDR2 YNNKEL (reference sequence). This CDR3 contains 13 residues. The V end was cut by 4 bases, the J end by 4 bases, with 10 bases between. CDR3 DNA: TGTGCCAGCAGCCTCCAGGGCCTCTATGGCTACACCTTC. This gives the protein CASSLQGLYGYTF.

The chain employs TRBV7-9 and TRBJ2-3, with a tentative D call TRBD2 (6 bases). V was cut by 6 bases and J by 2 bases, with 12 bases left in between. The germline gives CDR1 SEHNR, CDR2 FQNEAQ (reference sequence). The CDR3 has 14 amino acids. This chain's CDR3 is CASSWDSPTDTQYF. The CDR3 DNA reads TGTGCCAGCAGTTGGGACTCTCCCACAGATACGCAGTATTTT. Drawing the rest from reference TRBV7-9 and TRBJ2-3, the complete variable domain is DTGVSQNPRHKITKRGQNVTFRCDPISEHNRLYWYRQTLGQGPEFLTYFQNEAQLEKSRLLSDRFSAERPKGSFSTLEIQRTEQGDSAMYLCASSWDSPTDTQYFGPGTRLTVL.

The chain employs TRBV25-1 and TRBJ1-6; perhaps TRBD1 as D (6 bases). Between the trimmed V and J ends, which lost 6 bases and 7 bases, there was a span of 16 bases. The CDR3 totals 15 residues. Germline CDR1 is MGHDK and CDR2 is SYGVNS. The CDR3 reads CASRGDTGHNSPLHF. Written as DNA, the CDR3 is TGTGCCAGCAGGGGGGATACAGGGCACAATTCACCCCTCCACTTT.

The DNA for the CDR3 is TGCGCCAGCAGCCCAGGGACTAGTAATAGAGCCACAGATACGCAGTATTTT. Protein product: CASSPGTSNRATDTQYF. The chain employs TRBV5-1 and TRBJ2-3; TRBD2 matches 8 bases. V shed 4 bases and J 2 bases; nucleotides not matched to a gene: 12. CDR3 length: 17 amino acids. Germline-derived CDR1 and CDR2 are SGHRS and YFSETQ.

The J gene is TRBJ1-1, the V gene TRBV5-1, with D possibly TRBD1 on 6 matching bases. This CDR3 has 17 residues. CDR1 is SGHRS and CDR2 is YFSETQ in the germline V gene. Trimming stripped 3 bases from V and 1 base from J, with 19 bases between. CDR3 sequence: CASSSRTDPQWNTEAFF. CDR3 nucleotide sequence: TGCGCCAGCAGCTCAAGGACAGACCCTCAATGGAACACTGAAGCTTTCTTT.

This chain joins TRBV28 and TRBJ2-5, with unresolved D. Germline V gene data show CDR1 as MDHEN and CDR2 as SYDVKM. This CDR3 comprises 14 residues. Trimming stripped 2 bases from V and 5 bases from J, with 12 bases between. This chain's CDR3 is CASSLAALGETQYF. As DNA, the CDR3 is TGTGCCAGCAGTTTAGCTGCCCTCGGGGAGACCCAGTACTTC.

The chain employs TRBV11-2 and TRBJ1-1, with D perhaps TRBD1 (6 bases). Between the trimmed V and J ends, which lost 0 bases and 4 bases, there was a span of 12 bases. CDR3 size: 15 residues. Germline CDR1 and CDR2: SGHAT and FQNNGV. The CDR3 DNA sequence: TGTGCCAGCAGCTTAGATTTTGCGGGGGCCACTGAAGCTTTCTTT. Protein: CASSLDFAGATEAFF.

The chain uses TRBV19 and TRBJ1-1; 8 bases are shared with TRBD1. CDR1 and CDR2 (germline): LNHDA, SQIVND (reference sequence). This CDR3 contains 14 residues. Trimming cost V 6 bases and J 2 bases; bases outside gene matches: 5. CDR3 in DNA: TGTGCCAGTAGCCCTCAGGGGGCCAACACTGAAGCTTTCTTT. It is translated as CASSPQGANTEAFF.

The chain recombines TRBV4-2 with TRBJ2-3, with TRBD2 identical over 8 bases. CDR3 size: 15 residues. Per the germline V gene, CDR1 is LGHNA and CDR2 is YNFKEQ. With 4 bases clipped from V and 0 bases from J, the junction kept 3 bases outside the gene matches. The CDR3 loop reads CASSPAGGSTDTQYF. The CDR3 bases are TGTGCCAGCAGCCCGGCGGGAGGAAGCACAGATACGCAGTATTTT.

This clone was recorded once. The chain is built from TRBV11-2 and TRBJ1-2; a weak D match, TRBD1 (5 bases). V lost 0 bases to trimming and J lost 2 bases, with 10 bases between them. In germline, CDR1 is SGHAT, CDR2 FQNNGV. The CDR3 is 15 amino acids. CDR3 region: CASSLDRGDNYGYTF. CDR3 sequence (DNA): TGTGCCAGCAGCTTAGATCGGGGGGACAACTATGGCTACACCTTC.

This chain uses TRBV4-1 with TRBJ1-1; D ambiguous. There are 14 residues in the CDR3. Germline V gene lookup returns CDR1 MGHRA and CDR2 YSYEKL. V lost 0 bases and J 6 bases, leaving 11 bases between the germline ends. CDR3: CASSQDPFLSEAFF. DNA of the CDR3: TGCGCCAGCAGCCAAGATCCGTTTCTGTCTGAAGCTTTCTTT.

This clone was observed a few times. This chain joins TRBV27 and TRBJ1-1; D perhaps matches TRBD1 (5 bases). The length of the CDR3 is 14 residues. Germline loops: CDR1 MNHEY, CDR2 SMNVEV (reference sequence). V lost 3 bases to trimming and J lost 1 base, with 9 bases between them. CDR3 sequence (DNA): TGTGCCAGCAGTTTGCTGGACACGAACACTGAAGCTTTCTTT. Protein: CASSLLDTNTEAFF.